Each of the 2 T cell receptor beta chains below was sequenced from the same sample in a study of response to subunit inactivated influenza vaccine. TCRdb recomputed calls from the RT-PCR reads with MiXCR, one row per CDR3 protein. This table has hundreds of thousands of distinct CDR3 sequences, about 25% appearing once. This specimen was CD4+ T cells sorted from PBMCs, taken around 5 days after vaccination. The origin of the receptors is a man between 50 and 59 years old who received an inactivated influenza vaccine.

The chain recombines TRBV30 with TRBJ2-7; weak D call: TRBD1 (6 bases). Germline V CDR1 and CDR2: GTSNPN, SVGIG (reference sequence). V was shortened by 5 bases and J by 4 bases, with 12 bases between the two germline ends. The CDR3 length is 12 residues. CDR3 loop: CAWGRGPYEQYF. The DNA of the CDR3 is TGTGCCTGGGGCAGGGGACCTTACGAGCAGTACTTC. The complete variable domain, with remaining parts taken from reference TRBV30 and TRBJ2-7, reads SQTIHQWPATLVQPVGSPLSLECTVEGTSNPNLYWYRQAAGRGLQLLFYSVGIGQISSEVPQNLSASRPQDRQFILSSKKLLLSDSGFYLCAWGRGPYEQYFGPGTRLTVT.

This clonotype showed up just a few times. This chain joins TRBV12-5 and TRBJ2-1; TRBD2 aligns across 10 bases. The germline gives CDR1 LGHNT, CDR2 FRNRAP. V was clipped by 4 bases and J by 7 bases; unmatched bases: 10. This CDR3 is built from 16 residues. The CDR3 spells CASGWTSGGAQNEQFF. The DNA for the CDR3 is TGTGCTAGTGGTTGGACGAGCGGGGGGGCCCAAAATGAGCAGTTCTTC.